The 24 T cell receptor beta chains in this list originate from one sample, sequenced in a study of T cell responses to AZD1222 COVID-19 vaccine. The assay was immunoSEQ multiplex PCR, and TCRdb's table has in-frame clones only and misses some. The table includes more than 95,000 clones, 80% to 90% detected once. Specimen: peripheral blood, collected on day 0 of MenACWY control vaccination. The receptor source for this set is an adult in good health.

The chain has TRBV9 and TRBJ2-1, with TRBD2 matching 7 bases. V lost 0 bases, J lost 4 bases, and 16 bases stayed unmatched. The CDR3 totals 19 residues. Germline V lookup: CDR1 SGDLS, CDR2 YYNGEE. This CDR3 is CASSVDLGGRWEGYNEQFF. The CDR3 nucleotides are TGTGCCAGCAGCGTAGACTTGGGGGGACGTTGGGAGGGGTACAATGAGCAGTTCTTC.

The genes are TRBV21-1 and TRBJ2-5; the tabulated D call, TRBD1, remains unverified against the DNA. TRBV21-1 is designated a pseudogene. This CDR3 comprises 16 residues. CDR3 DNA: TGTGCCAGCAGCACGGGGACAGGGGATTCTCAAGAGACCCAGTACTTC. Residues: CASSTGTGDSQETQYF.

This clone was found once. This chain links TRBV6-5 with TRBJ2-2; 11 bases map to TRBD1. This CDR3 is 16 amino acids long. J was trimmed by 6 bases and V by 2 bases; bases with no gene match: 5. Germline CDR1 MNHEY, CDR2 SVGAGI. CDR3 sequence reads: CASSYPGTGGAGELFF. The CDR3, as DNA: TGTGCCAGCAGTTACCCCGGGACAGGGGGGGCCGGGGAGCTGTTTTTT.

The chain links TRBV12-5 to TRBJ2-7; D is possibly TRBD1 or TRBD2 (6 bases each). This CDR3 has 16 amino acids. V was clipped by 5 bases and J by 3 bases, with 20 bases between them. CDR1 and CDR2 (germline): LGHNT, FRNRAP. The CDR3 is CASGGFRGGIHYEQYF. The CDR3 coding sequence is TGTGCTAGTGGTGGGTTCAGAGGGGGGATCCACTACGAGCAGTACTTC.

The V and J genes are TRBV12-3 or TRBV12-4 and TRBJ1-2; 7 nucleotides align to TRBD1. Trimming at V came to 6 bases and at J to 4 bases, leaving 5 bases not matched to a gene. This CDR3 region has 13 residues. The CDR3 DNA reads as TGTGCCAGCAGATCAGGGGGTGGCTATGGCTACACCTTC. Residues: CASRSGGGYGYTF.

The genes are TRBV6-5 and TRBJ1-1; D may be TRBD1 (6 bases). There are 14 residues in the CDR3. Germline V gene data show CDR1 as MNHEY and CDR2 as SVGAGI. V was trimmed by 7 bases and J by 3 bases, leaving 15 bases between them. CDR3 nucleotide sequence: TGTGCCAGCACTCGTCTGGGGGCTTACACTGAAGCTTTCTTT. It is translated as CASTRLGAYTEAFF.

The gene calls are TRBV11-3 and TRBJ1-1; 8 nucleotides match TRBD1. The germline CDR1 and CDR2 sequences are SGHNT and YENEEA. The J segment lost 4 bases and the V segment lost 4 bases, leaving 5 bases of the junction unmatched. CDR3 length equals 14 residues. The CDR3 sequence: CASSWTGLATEAFF. The CDR3 coding sequence is TGTGCCAGCAGCTGGACAGGGTTGGCCACTGAAGCTTTCTTT.

V is TRBV5-1 and J is TRBJ2-7; 10 bases agree with TRBD2. The junction had 6 bases not matched to a gene; V was cut back by 4 bases and J by 2 bases. Germline assignment: CDR1 SGHRS and CDR2 YFSETQ. The CDR3 covers 15 residues. CDR3 in amino acids: CASSQGLANTYEQYF. DNA of the CDR3: TGCGCCAGCAGCCAGGGACTAGCGAATACCTACGAGCAGTACTTC.

V gene TRBV6-4 combines with J gene TRBJ1-2; tentative D call: TRBD1 (5 bases). V was shortened by 6 bases and J by 4 bases, with 15 bases between the two germline ends. The length of the CDR3 is 14 residues. The germline gives CDR1 MRHNA, CDR2 SNTAGT. The CDR3 coding sequence is TGTGCCAGCAGAAGCGGCGGGGGTAGCTATGGCTACACCTTC. Translation gives CASRSGGGSYGYTF.

This clone showed up just once. The gene calls are TRBV6-2 or TRBV6-3 and TRBJ2-7; 7 positions agree with TRBD1. CDR1 MNHEY and CDR2 SVGEGT come from the germline V gene. The J segment lost 0 bases and the V segment lost 2 bases, leaving 4 bases of the junction unmatched. The CDR3 is made up of 15 amino acids. The CDR3 protein is CASSYGKGASYEQYF. In DNA form, the CDR3 reads TGTGCCAGCAGTTACGGTAAGGGGGCCTCCTACGAGCAGTACTTC.

The chain links TRBV12-3 or TRBV12-4 to TRBJ1-1; a weak D match, TRBD1 (5 bases). V gave up 6 bases and J gave up 6 bases, with 14 bases separating them. The CDR3 contains 13 residues. In DNA, the CDR3 is TGTGCCAGCAGATTCTCCGGGGGGGCTGAAGCTTTCTTT. This translates into CASRFSGGAEAFF.

This chain links TRBV24-1 with TRBJ1-1; D call uncertain. Germline V gene data show CDR1 as KGHDR and CDR2 as SFDVKD. The CDR3 runs to 13 residues. The V and J ends lost 9 bases and 0 bases respectively, with 10 bases between them. CDR3 protein: CATRTGMNTEAFF. CDR3 coding DNA: TGTGCCACCCGGACGGGAATGAACACTGAAGCTTTCTTT.

As regards this clone: A read error may account for a junction end that differs from germline. The V call is TRBV5-1, the J call TRBJ1-1, with D unresolved. The CDR3 sequence is 14 residues long. Germline-derived CDR1 and CDR2 are SGHRS and YFSETQ. DNA for the CDR3: TGCGCCAGCACCTTGCAGGCGTCGAACACTGAAGCTTTCTTT. It specifies CASTLQASNTEAFF. Based on the CDR3 plus reference TRBV5-1 and TRBJ1-1, the full variable domain is KAGVTQTPRYLIKTRGQQVTLSCSPISGHRSVSWYQQTPGQGLQFLFEYFSETQRNKGNFPGRFSGRQFSNSRSEMNVSTLELGDSALYLCASTLQASNTEAFFGQGTRLTVV.

The chain joins TRBV7-6 to TRBJ2-2; TRBD2 agrees at 9 bases. After removal of 5 bases from V and 6 bases from J, the junction contained 7 bases not matched to a gene. This CDR3 is built from 15 residues. Germline CDR1 and CDR2: SGHVS and FNYEAQ. CDR3 region: CASSTPSGTSGELFF. CDR3 DNA sequence: TGTGCCAGCAGCACCCCTAGCGGGACCTCCGGGGAGCTGTTTTTT. Together with reference TRBV7-6 and TRBJ2-2, the CDR3 gives the full variable domain: GAGVSQSPRYKVTKRGQDVALRCDPISGHVSLYWYRQALGQGPEFLTYFNYEAQQDKSGLPNDRFSAERPEGSISTLTIQRTEQRDSAMYRCASSTPSGTSGELFFGEGSRLTVL.

The rearrangement uses TRBV18 and TRBJ1-5, with unresolved D. Germline loops: CDR1 KGHSH, CDR2 LQKENI. This CDR3 is 16 amino acids long. V lost 2 bases and J lost 0, with 11 bases in between. The CDR3 is CASSPSGLYSNQPQHF. The CDR3 coding sequence is TGTGCCAGCTCACCAAGTGGCCTTTATAGCAATCAGCCCCAGCATTTT.

V is TRBV5-1 and J is TRBJ2-3; unclear D gene. The CDR3 extends over 14 amino acids. The V end lost 1 base, the J end lost 0 bases, and 6 bases lay between the germline ends. Germline CDR1 reads SGHRS; CDR2 reads YFSETQ. The chain's CDR3 is CASSLTASTDTQYF. CDR3 bases: TGCGCCAGCAGCTTGACGGCTAGCACAGATACGCAGTATTTT.

The chain uses TRBV11-2 and TRBJ2-1; D is possibly TRBD2 (6 bases). This CDR3 region has 16 residues. The germline V and J ends were trimmed by 4 bases and 0 bases, with 13 bases remaining between them. Germline CDR1 reads SGHAT; CDR2 reads FQNNGV. CDR3 DNA: TGTGCCAGCAGCTATGGGACTGGCAGCTCCTACAATGAGCAGTTCTTC. Translating it yields CASSYGTGSSYNEQFF.

V gene TRBV18 combines with J gene TRBJ2-1, with TRBD2 identical over 14 bases. The ends lost 5 bases at V and 1 base at J; junction bases unmatched: 4. Germline CDR1 KGHSH, CDR2 LQKENI. The CDR3 spans 17 residues. The CDR3 region has the DNA TGTGCCAGCTCATCTGGGACTAGCGGGAGTTCCTACAATGAGCAGTTCTTC. Amino acids: CASSSGTSGSSYNEQFF.

V usage is TRBV9 and J usage is TRBJ1-3; TRBD1 is a possible D gene (5 bases). The length of the CDR3 is 14 residues. CDR1 is SGDLS, CDR2 YYNGEE, per germline. V dropped 0 bases and J dropped 3 bases, with 7 bases sitting between them. The CDR3 sequence: CASSVGGRGNTIYF. The CDR3 DNA is TGTGCCAGCAGCGTAGGGGGCCGTGGAAACACCATATATTTT. Looking up the rest from reference TRBV9 and TRBJ1-3 gives the full variable domain: DSGVTQTPKHLITATGQRVTLRCSPRSGDLSVYWYQQSLDQGLQFLIQYYNGEERAKGNILERFSAQQFPDLHSELNLSSLELGDSALYFCASSVGGRGNTIYFGEGSWLTVV.

The chain has TRBV6-5 and TRBJ2-7; D is perhaps TRBD2 (5 bases). Trimming took 0 bases from V and 2 from J, leaving 14 bases between them. The germline V gene encodes CDR1 MNHEY and CDR2 SVGAGI. The CDR3 sequence is 16 residues long. CDR3 bases: TGTGCCAGCAGTTACTCGGTCGCGGGTAGTCCCTACGAGCAGTACTTC. Translating it yields CASSYSVAGSPYEQYF.

J is TRBJ1-5 and V is TRBV6-6; D is perhaps TRBD1 (5 bases). CDR3 length: 13 amino acids. V was pared by 4 bases and J by 7 bases, with 11 bases between. Germline V gene sequence: CDR1 MNHNY, CDR2 SVGAGI (reference sequence). CDR3 amino acids: CASSWGVEQPQHF. CDR3 nucleotide sequence: TGTGCCAGCAGTTGGGGGGTAGAGCAGCCCCAGCATTTT.

This chain joins TRBV16 and TRBJ1-4, with unresolved D. V was pared by 4 bases and J by 5 bases, with 8 bases between. The CDR3 sequence is 13 residues long. Germline CDR1 reads KGHSY; CDR2 reads FQNENV. CDR3 in DNA: TGTGCCAGCAGCCTAATAGAGAATGAAAAACTGTTTTTT. Translated: CASSLIENEKLFF.

The chain has TRBV12-3 or TRBV12-4 and TRBJ1-2; no firm D call. The CDR3 is 13 residues long. Trimming removed 2 bases from V and 0 bases from J, with 4 bases in between. Here the CDR3 reads CASSLSSNYGYTF. The CDR3 DNA sequence: TGTGCCAGCAGTTTAAGCTCTAACTATGGCTACACCTTC.

V and J are TRBV3-1 (or the pseudogene TRBV3-2) and TRBJ2-3; tentative D call: TRBD1 (6 bases). CDR1 is LGHDT, CDR2 YNNKEL, per germline (reference sequence). Trimming removed 1 base at V and 0 bases at J, with 17 bases between. This CDR3 is built from 18 residues. The CDR3 here is CASSQGLDSIISTDTQYF. The DNA for the CDR3 is TGTGCCAGCAGCCAAGGACTGGACAGCATCATTAGCACAGATACGCAGTATTTT.